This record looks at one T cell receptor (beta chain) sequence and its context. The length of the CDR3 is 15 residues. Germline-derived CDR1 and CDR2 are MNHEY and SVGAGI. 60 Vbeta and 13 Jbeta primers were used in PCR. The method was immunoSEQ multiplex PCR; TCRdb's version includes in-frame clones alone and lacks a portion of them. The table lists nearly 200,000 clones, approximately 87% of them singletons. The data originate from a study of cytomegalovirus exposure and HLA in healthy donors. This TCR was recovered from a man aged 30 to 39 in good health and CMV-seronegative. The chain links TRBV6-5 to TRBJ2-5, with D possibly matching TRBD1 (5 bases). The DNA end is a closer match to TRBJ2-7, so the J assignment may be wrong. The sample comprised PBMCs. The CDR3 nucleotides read TGTGCCAGCAGTTACTCGGCAGGGTTCACCTACGAGCAGTACTTC. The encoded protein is CASSYSAGFTYEQYF.